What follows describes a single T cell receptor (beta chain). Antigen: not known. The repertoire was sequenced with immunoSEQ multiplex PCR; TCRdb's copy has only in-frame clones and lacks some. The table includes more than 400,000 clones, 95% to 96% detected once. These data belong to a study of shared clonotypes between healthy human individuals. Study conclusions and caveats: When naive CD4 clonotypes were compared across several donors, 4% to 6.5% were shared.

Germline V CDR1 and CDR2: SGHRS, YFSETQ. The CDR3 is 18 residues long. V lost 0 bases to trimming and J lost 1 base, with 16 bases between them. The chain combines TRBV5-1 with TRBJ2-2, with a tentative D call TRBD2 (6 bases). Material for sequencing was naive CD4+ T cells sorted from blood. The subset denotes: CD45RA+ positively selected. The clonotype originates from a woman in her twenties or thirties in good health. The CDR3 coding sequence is TGCGCCAGCAGCTTGGTTACACGGGGGAATATGAACACCGGGGAGCTGTTTTTT. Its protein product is CASSLVTRGNMNTGELFF.